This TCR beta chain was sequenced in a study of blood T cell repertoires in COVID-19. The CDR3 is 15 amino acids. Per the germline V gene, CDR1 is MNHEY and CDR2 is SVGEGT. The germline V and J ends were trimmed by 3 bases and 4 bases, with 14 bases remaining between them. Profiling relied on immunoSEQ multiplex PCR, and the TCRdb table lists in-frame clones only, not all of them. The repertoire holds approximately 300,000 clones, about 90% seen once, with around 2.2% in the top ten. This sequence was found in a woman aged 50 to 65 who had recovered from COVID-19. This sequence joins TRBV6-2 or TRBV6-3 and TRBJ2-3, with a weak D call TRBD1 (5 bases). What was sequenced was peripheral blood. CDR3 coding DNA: TGTGCCAGCAGTTATGGCGTGGGCAGGGCAGATACGCAGTATTTT. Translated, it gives CASSYGVGRADTQYF.